This T cell receptor (beta chain) is drawn from a study of cytomegalovirus exposure and HLA in healthy donors. The study, taken as a whole, reports: The study recorded about 160 TCR beta chains that were cytomegalovirus-associated. Cytomegalovirus status was reportedly diagnosed by the classifier with high specificity and sensitivity.

Note on this clone: The target antigen is unknown.

Germline loops: CDR1 SGHNT, CDR2 YENEEA. This CDR3 comprises 15 residues. The V gene end was trimmed by 5 bases and the J gene end by 3 bases; junction bases not matched to a gene: 4. The PCR made use of 60 Vbeta and 13 Jbeta primers. The protocol was immunoSEQ multiplex PCR, while the TCRdb copy is restricted to in-frame clones and leaves out a portion. The sample includes under 200,000 clones, approximately 80% of them seen just once. The chain uses TRBV11-3 and TRBJ2-3, with 11 bases fitting TRBD1. The sequencing sample was made of PBMCs. The receptor comes from a woman aged 45 to 65 in good health and CMV-seronegative. CDR3: CASSPGQGATDTQYF. Here the CDR3 DNA reads TGTGCCAGCAGCCCCGGACAGGGGGCTACAGATACGCAGTATTTT.